This T cell receptor beta chain was recovered during a study of blood T cell repertoires in COVID-19. Turning to the study itself: Samples came from the United States, Italy and Spain, spanning acute and convalescent COVID-19.

The V end lost 4 bases, the J end lost 6 bases, and 21 bases lay between the germline ends. Germline V gene lookup returns CDR1 LGHDT and CDR2 YNNKEL (reference sequence). This CDR3 has 16 amino acids. TCRdb keeps only in-frame clones here, not all; method: immunoSEQ multiplex PCR. Among approximately 250,000 clones listed, 70% to 85% were seen once. The participants were between roughly 18 and 100 years old and came from under 25 US areas. Participants reported their clinical history, and cohort assignment relied on those reports. Recovery among Cohort 3 donors was established by two negative PCRs, clearance, or symptom resolution.

The V and J genes are TRBV3-1 (or the pseudogene TRBV3-2) and TRBJ1-2; the D gene is possibly TRBD1 (6 bases). This clonotype was sampled from a middle-aged man who had recovered from COVID-19. Sequences were obtained from PBMCs or T cells enriched from blood (not recorded which). The CDR3 nucleotides read TGTGCCAGCAGCCGTGCTTTGGGGGCCGTCCGGGATGGCTACACCTTC. Translation gives CASSRALGAVRDGYTF.